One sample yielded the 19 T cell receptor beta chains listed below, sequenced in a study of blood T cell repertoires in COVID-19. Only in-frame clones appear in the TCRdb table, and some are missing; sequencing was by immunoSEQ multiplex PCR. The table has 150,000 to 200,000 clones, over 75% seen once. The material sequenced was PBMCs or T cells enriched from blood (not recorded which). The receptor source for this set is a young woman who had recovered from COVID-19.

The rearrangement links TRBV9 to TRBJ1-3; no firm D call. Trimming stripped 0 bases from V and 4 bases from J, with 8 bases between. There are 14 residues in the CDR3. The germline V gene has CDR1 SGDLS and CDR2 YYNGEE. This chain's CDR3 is CASSVGAGGNTIYF. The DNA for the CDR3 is TGTGCCAGCAGCGTAGGTGCCGGGGGAAACACCATATATTTT. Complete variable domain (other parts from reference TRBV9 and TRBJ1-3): DSGVTQTPKHLITATGQRVTLRCSPRSGDLSVYWYQQSLDQGLQFLIQYYNGEERAKGNILERFSAQQFPDLHSELNLSSLELGDSALYFCASSVGAGGNTIYFGEGSWLTVV.

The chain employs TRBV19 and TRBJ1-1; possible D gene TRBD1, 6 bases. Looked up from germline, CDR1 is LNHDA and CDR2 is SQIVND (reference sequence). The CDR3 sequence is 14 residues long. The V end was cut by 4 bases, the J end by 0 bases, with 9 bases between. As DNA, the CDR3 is TGTGCCAGTAGTAACCCAGGGGTGAACACTGAAGCTTTCTTT. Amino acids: CASSNPGVNTEAFF.

CDR3 DNA: TGTGCCAGCAGTTTAGCACGGGGCTCCTACAATGAGCAGTTCTTC. This encodes CASSLARGSYNEQFF. The chain has TRBV27 and TRBJ2-1; weak D call: TRBD2 (5 bases). CDR1 and CDR2 (germline): MNHEY, SMNVEV (reference sequence). The V and J ends lost 2 bases and 0 bases respectively, with 8 bases between them. The CDR3 runs 15 residues.

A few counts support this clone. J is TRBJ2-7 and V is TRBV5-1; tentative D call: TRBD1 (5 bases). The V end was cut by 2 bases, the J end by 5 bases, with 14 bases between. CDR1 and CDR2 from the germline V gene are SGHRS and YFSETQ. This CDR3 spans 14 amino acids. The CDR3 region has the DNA TGCGCCAGCAGCTTTAGGCAGGGCGTCAACGAGCAGTACTTC. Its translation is CASSFRQGVNEQYF. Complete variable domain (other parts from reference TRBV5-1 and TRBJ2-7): KAGVTQTPRYLIKTRGQQVTLSCSPISGHRSVSWYQQTPGQGLQFLFEYFSETQRNKGNFPGRFSGRQFSNSRSEMNVSTLELGDSALYLCASSFRQGVNEQYFGPGTRLTVT.

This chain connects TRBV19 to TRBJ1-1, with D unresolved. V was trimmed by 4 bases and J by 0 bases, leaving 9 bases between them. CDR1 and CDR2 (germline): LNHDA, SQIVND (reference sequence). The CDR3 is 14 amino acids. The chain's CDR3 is CASSTWELNTEAFF. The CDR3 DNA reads TGTGCCAGTAGTACCTGGGAGCTGAACACTGAAGCTTTCTTT.

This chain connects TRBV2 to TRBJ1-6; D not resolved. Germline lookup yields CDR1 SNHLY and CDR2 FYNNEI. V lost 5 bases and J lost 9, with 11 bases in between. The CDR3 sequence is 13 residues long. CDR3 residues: CASSFGVASPLHF. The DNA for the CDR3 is TGTGCCAGCAGTTTCGGGGTAGCTTCACCCCTCCACTTT.

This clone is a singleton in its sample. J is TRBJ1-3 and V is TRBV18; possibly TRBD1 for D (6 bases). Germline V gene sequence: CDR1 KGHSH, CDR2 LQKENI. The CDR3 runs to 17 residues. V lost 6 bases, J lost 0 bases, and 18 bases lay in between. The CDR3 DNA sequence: TGTGCCAGCTCGCCCAATACAGGACAGAACTCTGGAAACACCATATATTTT. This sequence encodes CASSPNTGQNSGNTIYF. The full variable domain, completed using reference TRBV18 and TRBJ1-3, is NAGVMQNPRHLVRRRGQEARLRCSPMKGHSHVYWYRQLPEEGLKFMVYLQKENIIDESGMPKERFSAEFPKEGPSILRIQQVVRGDSAAYFCASSPNTGQNSGNTIYFGEGSWLTVV.

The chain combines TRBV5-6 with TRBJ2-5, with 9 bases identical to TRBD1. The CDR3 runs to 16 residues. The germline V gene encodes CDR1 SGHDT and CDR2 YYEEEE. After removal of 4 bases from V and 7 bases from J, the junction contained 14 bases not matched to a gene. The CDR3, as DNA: TGTGCCAGCAGCCCCGGGACAGGGAGTTCCATCATGACCCAGTACTTC. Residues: CASSPGTGSSIMTQYF.

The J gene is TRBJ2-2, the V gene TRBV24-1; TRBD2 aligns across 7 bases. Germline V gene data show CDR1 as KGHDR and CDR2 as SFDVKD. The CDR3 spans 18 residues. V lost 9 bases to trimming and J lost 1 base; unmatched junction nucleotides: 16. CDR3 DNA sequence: TGTGCCACCGCCTTTTCCAGAGCGGGGAACAAGAACACCGGGGAGCTGTTTTTT. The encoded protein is CATAFSRAGNKNTGELFF.

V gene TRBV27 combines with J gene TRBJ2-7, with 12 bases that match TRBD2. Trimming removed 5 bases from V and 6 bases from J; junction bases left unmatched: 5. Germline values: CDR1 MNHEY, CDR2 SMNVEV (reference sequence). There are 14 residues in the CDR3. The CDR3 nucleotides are TGTGCCAGCAGTCTAGCGGGAGGGCCTTCCGAGCAGTACTTC. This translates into CASSLAGGPSEQYF.

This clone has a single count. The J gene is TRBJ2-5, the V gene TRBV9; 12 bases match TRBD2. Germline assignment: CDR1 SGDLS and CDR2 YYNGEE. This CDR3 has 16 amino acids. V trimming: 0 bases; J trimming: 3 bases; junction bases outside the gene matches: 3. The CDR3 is CASSVDPSGGEETQYF. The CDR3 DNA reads TGTGCCAGCAGCGTAGATCCTAGCGGGGGGGAAGAGACCCAGTACTTC.

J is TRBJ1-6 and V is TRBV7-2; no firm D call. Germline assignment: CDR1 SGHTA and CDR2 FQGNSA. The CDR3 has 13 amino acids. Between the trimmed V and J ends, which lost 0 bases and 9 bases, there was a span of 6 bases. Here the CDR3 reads CASSLALASPLHF. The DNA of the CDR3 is TGTGCCAGCAGCTTAGCGTTGGCTTCACCCCTCCACTTT.

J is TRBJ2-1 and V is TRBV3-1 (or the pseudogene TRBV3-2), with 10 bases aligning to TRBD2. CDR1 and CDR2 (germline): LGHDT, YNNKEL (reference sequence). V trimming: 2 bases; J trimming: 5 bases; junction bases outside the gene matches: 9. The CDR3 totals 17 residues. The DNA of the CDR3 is TGTGCCAGCAGCCAAAACGCCGCTAGCGGGGGTCACAATGAGCAGTTCTTC. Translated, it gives CASSQNAASGGHNEQFF.

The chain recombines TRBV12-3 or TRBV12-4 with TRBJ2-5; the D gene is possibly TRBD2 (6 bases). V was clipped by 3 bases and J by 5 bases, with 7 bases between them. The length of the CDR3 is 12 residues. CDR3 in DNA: TGTGCCAGCAGTTTTGGAGGGGAGACCCAGTACTTC. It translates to CASSFGGETQYF.

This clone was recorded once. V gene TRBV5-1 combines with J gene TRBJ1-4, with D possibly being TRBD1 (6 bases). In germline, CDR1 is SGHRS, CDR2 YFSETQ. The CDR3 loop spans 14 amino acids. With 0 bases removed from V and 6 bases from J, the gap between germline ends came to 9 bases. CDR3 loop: CASSLDRVDEKLFF. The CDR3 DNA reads TGCGCCAGCAGCTTGGACAGGGTAGATGAAAAACTGTTTTTT.

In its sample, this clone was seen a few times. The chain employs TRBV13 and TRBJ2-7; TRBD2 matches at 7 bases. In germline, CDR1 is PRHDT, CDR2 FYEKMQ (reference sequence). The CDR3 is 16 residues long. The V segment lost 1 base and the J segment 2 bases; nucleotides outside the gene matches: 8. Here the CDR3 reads CASSLAGGEKAYEQYF. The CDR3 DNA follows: TGTGCCAGCAGCTTAGCGGGGGGTGAAAAAGCCTACGAGCAGTACTTC.

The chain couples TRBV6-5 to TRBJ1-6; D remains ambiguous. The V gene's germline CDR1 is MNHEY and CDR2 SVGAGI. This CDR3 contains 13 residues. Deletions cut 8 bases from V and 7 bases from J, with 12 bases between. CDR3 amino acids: CASSARGNSPLHF. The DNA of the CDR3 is TGTGCCAGCTCCGCCAGAGGGAATTCACCCCTCCACTTT.

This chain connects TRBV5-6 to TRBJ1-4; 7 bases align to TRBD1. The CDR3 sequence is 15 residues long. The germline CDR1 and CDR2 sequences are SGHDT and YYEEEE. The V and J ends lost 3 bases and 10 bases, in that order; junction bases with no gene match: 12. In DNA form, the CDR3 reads TGTGCCAGCAGCTCCTCCGGGACAGTTAAGGGAAAACTGTTTTTT. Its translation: CASSSSGTVKGKLFF.

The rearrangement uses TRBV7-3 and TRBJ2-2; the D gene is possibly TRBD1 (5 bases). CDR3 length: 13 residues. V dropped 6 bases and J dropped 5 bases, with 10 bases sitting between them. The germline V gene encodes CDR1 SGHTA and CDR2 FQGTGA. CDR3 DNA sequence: TGTGCCAGCAGGCAGGGCAAGACCGGGGAGCTGTTTTTT. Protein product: CASRQGKTGELFF.